This TCR beta chain was sequenced in a study of blood T cell repertoires in COVID-19 (TCRdb year 2020). Regarding the research as a whole: Collaborator samples came from the United States, Italy and Spain and covered acute and convalescent phases of COVID-19. A de-identified subject ID, COVID-19 status, age in years and sex were almost always included in the sample metadata. HLA class I and class II types, where available, came from metadata supplied by the sample provider rather than from assay-based typing. The samples were drawn from the first 160 participants of the ongoing ImmuneRACE study and from over a thousand subjects provided by 6 global collaborators. The material from the prospective study consisted of cDNA or gDNA derived from T cells, B-cell-depleted T cells, or PBMCs. Subjects who had been exposed to COVID-19, were actively infected with it, or had recovered from it provided the deeply sampled blood TCRbeta repertoires that made up the dataset. The repertoires were released in a freely available public database intended as a resource for research on the immune response to SARS-CoV-2. Broad study findings and their caveats: Clinical and demographic metadata were provided uncurated, with the amount varying by source and participant.

CDR1 and CDR2, looked up from the germline V gene (reference sequence), are SEHNR and FQNEAQ. V is clipped by 1 base and J by 7 bases, and the sequence between their germline boundaries is 8 bases long. Including the terminal cysteine and phenylalanine, the CDR3 comprises 13 residues. Only the CDR3 DNA stays, 39 bases, in frame from base 1. Notes on this clone: The clone's antigen remains unknown. Qualities for individual bases were not recorded, and no much larger clone is one base off.

TCRbeta CDR3 regions were amplified from genomic DNA by means of the immunoSEQ Assay, a bias-controlled multiplex PCR. As for the authors' bioinformatics: The number of nucleated cells in each sample was estimated from the amplification of reference gene primers within the assay. To quantify the absolute abundance of each unique TCRbeta CDR3 rearrangement, sequence reads were collapsed and filtered. For each sample, productive Simpson clonality was calculated as the square root of Simpson's diversity index over productive rearrangements. TCRdb holds this immuneACCESS table with in-frame rearrangements only. Some clones are missing; in checked studies, unresolved V genes explain under half, and the rest has no known cause. V and J calls and clone size come straight from that table; D and trimming were deduced from the DNA. The sample contains a few hundred thousand clones, about 89% of them found a single time. The ten largest clones capture approximately 3% of the sample.

One collaborating source in Seattle enrolled patients during active infection and followed them longitudinally through the course of disease. Collaborating institutions collected whole blood in K2EDTA tubes following their own protocols. For TCRbeta analysis, collaborators shipped samples in one of three forms: frozen whole blood, isolated PBMCs, or DNA extracted from either of those sample types. This receptor was identified in a woman under 40 with COVID-19, enrolled during active disease. The sequencing sample was made of peripheral blood. The chain joins TRBV7-9 to TRBJ2-1, with TRBD2 tentatively as D gene (5 bases match). CDR3 sequence: CASSLVGENEQFF. The DNA sequence reads TGTGCCAGCAGCTTAGTCGGGGAAAATGAGCAGTTCTTC. The variable domain in full, with residues beyond the CDR3 obtained from the reference TRBV7-9 and TRBJ2-1 genes, is DTGVSQNPRHKITKRGQNVTFRCDPISEHNRLYWYRQTLGQGPEFLTYFQNEAQLEKSRLLSDRFSAERPKGSFSTLEIQRTEQGDSAMYLCASSLVGENEQFFGPGTRLTVL.